Sequencing of this T cell receptor (beta chain) was carried out in a study of CD8 T cells in ankylosing spondylitis. Germline-derived CDR1 and CDR2 are KGHSH and LQKENI. J lost 5 bases, V lost 0 bases, and 10 bases had no gene match. The CDR3 runs to 17 residues. A single count supports this clonotype. The authors made TCR beta libraries by quantitative 5'-RACE with molecular barcodes. TCRdb re-analysed the 5' RACE reads in MiXCR, keeping a single row per CDR3 protein. The sample lists 250,000 to 300,000 distinct CDR3 sequences; about 20% were seen once. V and J are TRBV18 and TRBJ2-5, with 9 bases matching TRBD2. The sequenced sample was blood, either unsorted or a sorted T cell fraction (not recorded which). This receptor was taken from a male donor with ankylosing spondylitis or in good health (not recorded which). The CDR3 nucleotides are TGTGCCAGCTCACCACCGGTAATAGCGGGGGACTGGGAGACCCAGTACTTC. Residues: CASSPPVIAGDWETQYF.